This T cell receptor beta chain was retrieved from a study of molecular identifiers for immune sequencing clone quantification. This clonotype was seen at least ten times. Its matching antigen is unknown. CDR1 and CDR2 from the germline V gene are LNHDA and SQIVND (reference sequence). Trimming cost V 6 bases and J 5 bases; bases outside gene matches: 10. This CDR3 comprises 15 residues. MiXCR, applied by TCRdb to the PCR reads, yields one record per CDR3 protein. Here the sample spans tens of thousands of distinct CDR3 sequences, over 15% being singletons. Study conclusions and caveats: One million naive cells reportedly did not prevent detection of spiked Jurkat TCR RNA from one cell. Whereas naive cells kept under 1% of molecules in clones above 20 RNA copies, such clones held over 97% in effectors.

The receptor comes from a human donor in good health. Some libraries in this study had Jurkat cell RNA spiked in. The sample was naive CD8+ T cells from blood, with Jurkat cell RNA spiked in. Documented subset: FACS-sorted CD8+CD4-CCR7+CD45RA+ naive T cells. The chain carries TRBV19 and TRBJ2-7, with 10 bases identical to TRBD1. The CDR3 reads CASSALGQGWDEQYF. The CDR3 bases are TGTGCCAGTAGCGCTCTGGGACAGGGGTGGGACGAGCAGTACTTC.